These 13 T cell receptor beta chains came from one sample sequenced in a study of T cell responses to AZD1222 COVID-19 vaccine. TCRdb's table, derived via immunoSEQ multiplex PCR, lists solely in-frame clones and lacks some. The sample records about 150,000 clones, approximately 88% being singletons. This specimen was peripheral blood, taken on day 0 of MenACWY control vaccination. These receptors originate from an adult in good health.

The chain couples TRBV2 to TRBJ1-3, with D perhaps matching TRBD1 (6 bases). The V and J ends lost 4 bases and 0 bases respectively, with 13 bases between them. The CDR3 length is 16 residues. Germline V lookup: CDR1 SNHLY, CDR2 FYNNEI. The CDR3 here is CASSVAGADSGNTIYF. DNA for the CDR3: TGTGCCAGCAGTGTCGCGGGGGCCGACTCTGGAAACACCATATATTTT. The full variable domain, in which reference TRBV2 and TRBJ1-3 provide the parts outside the CDR3, is EPEVTQTPSHQVTQMGQEVILRCVPISNHLYFYWYRQILGQKVEFLVSFYNNEISEKSEIFDDQFSVERPDGSNFTLKIRSTKLEDSAMYFCASSVAGADSGNTIYFGEGSWLTVV.

The chain carries TRBV7-2 and TRBJ1-3; no clear D gene. With 2 bases removed from V and 3 bases from J, the gap between germline ends came to 5 bases. CDR3 length equals 13 residues. Germline CDR1 reads SGHTA; CDR2 reads FQGNSA. CDR3 amino acids: CASSLNGGNTIYF. Written as DNA, the CDR3 is TGTGCCAGCAGCTTAAACGGTGGAAACACCATATATTTT.

V usage is TRBV11-2 and J usage is TRBJ2-2; no firm D call. The germline CDR1 and CDR2 sequences are SGHAT and FQNNGV. Trimming pared 2 bases from V and 8 bases from J, leaving 12 bases between. This CDR3 has 14 amino acids. CDR3 in DNA: TGTGCCAGCAGCTTAACGGCTAGTAGAGGGGAGCTGTTTTTT. Amino acid sequence: CASSLTASRGELFF.

The chain has TRBV28 and TRBJ1-5; TRBD1 agrees at 9 bases. The CDR3 has 18 residues. V trimming: 4 bases; J trimming: 2 bases; junction bases outside the gene matches: 12. CDR1 MDHEN and CDR2 SYDVKM come from the germline V gene. The CDR3 sequence is CASSSGYTGGRGNQPQHF. In DNA form, the CDR3 reads TGTGCCAGCAGTTCGGGATATACAGGGGGCAGGGGCAATCAGCCCCAGCATTTT.

The chain uses TRBV5-6 and TRBJ2-3, with a tentative D call TRBD1 (5 bases). The V end was cut by 0 bases, the J end by 6 bases, with 8 bases between. Germline CDR1 and CDR2: SGHDT and YYEEEE. This CDR3 region has 13 residues. The CDR3 nucleotides are TGTGCCAGCAGCTTGGAGCCAGGGGATACGCAGTATTTT. This translates into CASSLEPGDTQYF.

This chain connects TRBV5-1 to TRBJ1-6; the D is unclear. This CDR3 contains 16 residues. V was trimmed by 1 base and J by 6 bases, leaving 14 bases between them. Per the germline V gene, CDR1 is SGHRS and CDR2 is YFSETQ. DNA for the CDR3: TGCGCCAGCAGCTTGTTACGGGGAAGCCTTAATTCACCCCTCCACTTT. Its translation: CASSLLRGSLNSPLHF.

The chain combines TRBV6-5 with TRBJ1-2, with D possibly being TRBD1 (6 bases). The CDR3 totals 14 residues. V was cut by 6 bases and J by 7 bases, with 18 bases left in between. The V gene's germline CDR1 is MNHEY and CDR2 SVGAGI. CDR3 bases: TGTGCCAGCAGCATACTCGAGGGGGTCGGTGGCTACACCTTC. The encoded protein is CASSILEGVGGYTF.

This sequence joins TRBV2 and TRBJ1-4, with D hard to call. The CDR3 consists of 11 residues. Germline V gives CDR1 SNHLY, CDR2 FYNNEI. V lost 8 bases to trimming and J lost 7 bases, with 8 bases between them. Here the CDR3 reads CASGVFEKLFF. Written as DNA, the CDR3 is TGTGCCAGCGGGGTATTTGAAAAACTGTTTTTT. The full variable domain, in which reference TRBV2 and TRBJ1-4 provide the parts outside the CDR3, is EPEVTQTPSHQVTQMGQEVILRCVPISNHLYFYWYRQILGQKVEFLVSFYNNEISEKSEIFDDQFSVERPDGSNFTLKIRSTKLEDSAMYFCASGVFEKLFFGSGTQLSVL.

This chain uses TRBV4-2 with TRBJ2-7; D is possibly TRBD2 (6 bases). This CDR3 region has 14 residues. Trimming pared 6 bases from V and 3 bases from J, leaving 15 bases between. Germline loops: CDR1 LGHNA, CDR2 YNFKEQ. In nucleotides, the CDR3 is TGTGCCAGCAGGGGTGGCGGGGAAGTCTACGAGCAGTACTTC. It specifies CASRGGGEVYEQYF.

V gene TRBV30 combines with J gene TRBJ2-1; TRBD1 agrees at 7 bases. The CDR3 runs 13 residues. Germline assignment: CDR1 GTSNPN and CDR2 SVGIG (reference sequence). The V segment lost 7 bases and the J segment 4 bases; nucleotides outside the gene matches: 7. CDR3 residues: CALGQGDYNEQFF. The CDR3 DNA reads as TGTGCCTTGGGGCAGGGGGATTACAATGAGCAGTTCTTC.

The rearrangement joins TRBV7-9 to TRBJ2-3; 11 bases are a match to TRBD2. The CDR3 has 18 residues. Trimming cost V 4 bases and J 4 bases; bases outside gene matches: 13. Germline V gene data show CDR1 as SEHNR and CDR2 as FQNEAQ (reference sequence). The CDR3 here is CASSSIAGGPGGPDTQYF. In DNA form, the CDR3 reads TGTGCCAGCAGCTCTATAGCGGGAGGGCCAGGTGGGCCAGATACGCAGTATTTT.

CDR3 bases: TGTGCCAGCAGCTTATCCCCGACACAAACCTCGGGAAACACCATATATTTT. Its protein is CASSLSPTQTSGNTIYF. V and J are TRBV7-2 and TRBJ1-3; no reliable D call. The germline V and J ends were trimmed by 2 bases and 4 bases, with 18 bases remaining between them. CDR1 is SGHTA and CDR2 is FQGNSA in the germline V gene. CDR3 length: 17 amino acids.

The J gene is TRBJ1-2, the V gene TRBV28; D unresolved. This CDR3 comprises 12 residues. From germline, CDR1 is MDHEN and CDR2 SYDVKM. Trimming stripped 6 bases from V and 8 bases from J, with 13 bases between. The CDR3 loop reads CASSAIRWGYTF. For the CDR3, the DNA is TGTGCCAGCAGCGCTATAAGGTGGGGCTACACCTTC.